This TCR beta chain originates from a study of cytomegalovirus exposure and HLA in healthy donors. Across the study: Out of approximately 400 genotyped donors, about 80% belonged to the Caucasian-associated ancestry cluster.

In the PCR, 60 Vbeta and 13 Jbeta primers were used. Repertoires were generated with immunoSEQ multiplex PCR, while TCRdb's copy carries only in-frame clones and drops some. The sample lists about 160,000 clones, about three quarters occurring once. As for this clone: Its antigen is as yet unknown.

The study's findings and limits: Presence/absence analyses treated sequencing depth as roughly uniform across donors.

Material for sequencing was PBMCs. The source is a woman in her thirties or forties in good health and CMV-seronegative.

For the CDR3, the DNA is TGTGCCAGTAGTACCAGGGACAGCATGAACACTGAAGCTTTCTTT. This encodes CASSTRDSMNTEAFF. The V gene is TRBV19, the J gene TRBJ1-1, with TRBD1 matching 7 bases. CDR3 size: 15 residues. The germline V gene encodes CDR1 LNHDA and CDR2 SQIVND (reference sequence). V was clipped by 4 bases and J by 0 bases; unmatched bases: 5.